This T cell receptor beta chain was identified during a study of shared clonotypes between healthy human individuals. Only a few counts were recorded for this clone. The team ran DNA from unsorted PBMCs on ten immunoSEQ deep assay plates for sequencing. The method was immunoSEQ multiplex PCR; TCRdb's version includes in-frame clones alone and lacks a portion of them. The table records 400,000 to 600,000 clones, around 79% of them present only once. The CDR3 runs to 16 residues. The V and J ends lost 6 bases and 0 bases respectively, with 13 bases between them. CDR1 is SGHTS and CDR2 is YDEGEE in the germline V gene.

The specimen sequenced was PBMCs. This chain uses TRBV5-8 with TRBJ2-6; no definite D call. This receptor was obtained from a middle-aged woman in good health. Some clones in this sample may be carry-over from other donors' samples. CDR3 protein: CASTGSSNSGANVLTF. CDR3 DNA sequence: TGTGCCAGCACGGGCAGCTCCAACTCTGGGGCCAACGTCCTGACTTTC. Filled out from reference TRBV5-8 and TRBJ2-6, the complete variable domain reads EAGVTQSPTHLIKTRGQQATLRCSPISGHTSVYWYQQALGLGLQFLLWYDEGEERNRGNFPPRFSGRQFPNYSSELNVNALELEDSALYLCASTGSSNSGANVLTFGAGSRLTVL.